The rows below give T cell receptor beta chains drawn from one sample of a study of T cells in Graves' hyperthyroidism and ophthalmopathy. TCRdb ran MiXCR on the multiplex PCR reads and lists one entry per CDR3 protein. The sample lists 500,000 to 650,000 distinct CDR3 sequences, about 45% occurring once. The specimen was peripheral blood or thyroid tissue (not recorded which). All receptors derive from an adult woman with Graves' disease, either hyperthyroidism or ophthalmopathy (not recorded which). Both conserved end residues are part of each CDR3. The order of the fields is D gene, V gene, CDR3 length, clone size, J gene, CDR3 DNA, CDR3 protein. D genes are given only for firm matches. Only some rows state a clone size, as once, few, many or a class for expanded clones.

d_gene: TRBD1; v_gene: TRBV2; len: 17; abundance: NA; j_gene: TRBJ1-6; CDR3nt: TGTGCCAGCAGTCTAGGGACAGGGCTATTCCATAATTCACCCCTCCACTTT; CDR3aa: CASSLGTGLFHNSPLHF
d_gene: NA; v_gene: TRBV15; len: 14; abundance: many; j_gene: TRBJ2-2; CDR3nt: TGTGCCACCAGCAGAGATGGGGTCACCGGGGAGCTGTTTTTT; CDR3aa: CATSRDGVTGELFF
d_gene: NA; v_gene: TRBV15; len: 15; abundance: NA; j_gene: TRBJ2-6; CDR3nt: TGTGCCACCAGCGCCGGGACATTGGGGGCCAACGTCCTGACTTTC; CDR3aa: CATSAGTLGANVLTF
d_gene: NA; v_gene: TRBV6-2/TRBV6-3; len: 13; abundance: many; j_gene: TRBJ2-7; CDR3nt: TGTGCCAGCAATGTACCGGGGCCCAACGAGCAGTACTTC; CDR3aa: CASNVPGPNEQYF
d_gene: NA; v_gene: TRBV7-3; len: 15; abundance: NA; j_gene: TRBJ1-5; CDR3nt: TGTGCCAGCAGCCAAGGACTAGCGGGAGTAGAGACCCAGCATTTT; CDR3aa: CASSQGLAGVETQHF
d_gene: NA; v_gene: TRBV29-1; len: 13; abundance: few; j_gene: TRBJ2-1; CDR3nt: TGCAGCGTTTCGACGCAGGGTTACAATGAGCAGTTCTTC; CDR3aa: CSVSTQGYNEQFF
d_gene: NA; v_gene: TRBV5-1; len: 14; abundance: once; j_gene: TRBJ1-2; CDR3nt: TGCGCCAGCAGCTCAACGCTAGCTAACTATGGCTACACCTTC; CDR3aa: CASSSTLANYGYTF
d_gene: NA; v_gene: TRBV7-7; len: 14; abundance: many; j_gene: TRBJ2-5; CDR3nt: TGTGCTAGCAGCTCCGTGGGGGCCCAAGAGACCCAGTACTTC; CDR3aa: CASSSVGAQETQYF
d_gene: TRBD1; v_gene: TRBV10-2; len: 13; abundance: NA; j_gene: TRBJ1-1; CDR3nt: TGCGCCAGCAGTGAGTCCGTGACAGGGGAAGCTTTCTTT; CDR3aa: CASSESVTGEAFF
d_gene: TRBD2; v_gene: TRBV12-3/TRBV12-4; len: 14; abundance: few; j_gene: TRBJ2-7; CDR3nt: TGTGCCAGCAGCCCACTAGCGGGAGAGTACGAGCAGTACTTC; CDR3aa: CASSPLAGEYEQYF
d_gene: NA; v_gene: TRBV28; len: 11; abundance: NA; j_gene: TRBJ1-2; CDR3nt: TGTGCCAGCAGTCCCAGGGCTGGCTACACCTTC; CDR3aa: CASSPRAGYTF
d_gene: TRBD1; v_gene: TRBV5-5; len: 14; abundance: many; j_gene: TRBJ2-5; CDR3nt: TGTGCCAGCAGCTTGGGGGACAGTCAAGAGACCCAGTACTTC; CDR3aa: CASSLGDSQETQYF
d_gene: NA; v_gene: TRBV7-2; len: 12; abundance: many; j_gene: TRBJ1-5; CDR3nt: TGTGCCAGCAGTCTGGTGGGTCAGCCCCAGCATTTT; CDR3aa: CASSLVGQPQHF
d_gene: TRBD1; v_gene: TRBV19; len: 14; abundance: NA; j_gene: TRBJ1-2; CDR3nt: TGTGCCAGTAGTATTGGACAGGGAAACTATGGCTACACCTTC; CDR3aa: CASSIGQGNYGYTF
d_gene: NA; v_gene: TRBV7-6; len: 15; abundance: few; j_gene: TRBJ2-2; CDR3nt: TGTGCCAGCAGCCTTTTTCAGGGGGGGTTCGGGGAGCTGTTTTTT; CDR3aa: CASSLFQGGFGELFF
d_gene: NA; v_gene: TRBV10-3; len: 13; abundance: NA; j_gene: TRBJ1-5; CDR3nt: TGTGCCATCACGGGCGGGGGAAATCAGCCCCAGCATTTT; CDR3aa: CAITGGGNQPQHF
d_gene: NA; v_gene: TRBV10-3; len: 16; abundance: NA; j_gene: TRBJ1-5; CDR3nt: TGTGCCATCAGTGCTAAGAGGACGGTTACCAATCAGCCCCAGCATTTT; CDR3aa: CAISAKRTVTNQPQHF
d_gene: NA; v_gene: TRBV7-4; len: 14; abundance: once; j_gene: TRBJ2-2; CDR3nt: TGTGCCAGCAGTTTGCGGCAGCCCGCCGGGGAGCTGTTTTTT; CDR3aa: CASSLRQPAGELFF
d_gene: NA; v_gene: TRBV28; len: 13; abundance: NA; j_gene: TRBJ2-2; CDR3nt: TGTGCCAGCAGTTACAGAAACACCGGGGAGCTGTTTTTT; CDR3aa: CASSYRNTGELFF
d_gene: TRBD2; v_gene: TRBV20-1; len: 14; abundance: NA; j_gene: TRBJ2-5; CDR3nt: TGCAGTGGATGGAGTAGCGGGAGGAAAGAGACCCAGTACTTC; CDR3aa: CSGWSSGRKETQYF
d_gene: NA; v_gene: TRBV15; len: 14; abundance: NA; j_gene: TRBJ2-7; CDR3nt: TGTGCCACCAGCAGAGGGGGAACAGTGTACGAGCAGTACTTC; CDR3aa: CATSRGGTVYEQYF
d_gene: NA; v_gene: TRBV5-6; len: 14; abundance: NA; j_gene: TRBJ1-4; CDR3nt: TGTGCCAGCAGCTTCGCAGGTGTATTCGAAAAACTGTTTTTT; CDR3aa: CASSFAGVFEKLFF
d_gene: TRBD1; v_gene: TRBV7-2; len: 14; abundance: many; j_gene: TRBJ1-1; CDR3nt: TGTGCCAGCAGCTTGGACAGGGGGCGAACTGAAGCTTTCTTT; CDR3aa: CASSLDRGRTEAFF
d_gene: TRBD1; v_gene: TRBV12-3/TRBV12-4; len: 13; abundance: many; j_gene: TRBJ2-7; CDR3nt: TGTGCCAGCAGTCACGGGACAGGGGCCGAGCAGTACTTC; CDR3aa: CASSHGTGAEQYF
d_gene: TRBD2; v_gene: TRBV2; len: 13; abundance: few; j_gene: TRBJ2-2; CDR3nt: TGTGCCAGTACCCGGGAGGGTCACGGGGAGCTGTTTTTT; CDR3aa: CASTREGHGELFF
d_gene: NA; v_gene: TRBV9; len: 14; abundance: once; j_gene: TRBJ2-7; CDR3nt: TGTGCCAGCAGCGTAGGAGGGGAGGCTGGGGAGCAGTACTTC; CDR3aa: CASSVGGEAGEQYF
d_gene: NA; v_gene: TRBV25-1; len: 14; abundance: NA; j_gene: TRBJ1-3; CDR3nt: TGTGCCAGCTTAGGGACAAGCTCTGGAAACACCATATATTTT; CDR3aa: CASLGTSSGNTIYF
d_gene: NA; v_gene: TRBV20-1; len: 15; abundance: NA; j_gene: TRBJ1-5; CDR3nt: TGCAGTGCCAGTAGTATCCGGGGTAGCAATCAGCCCCAGCATTTT; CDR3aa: CSASSIRGSNQPQHF
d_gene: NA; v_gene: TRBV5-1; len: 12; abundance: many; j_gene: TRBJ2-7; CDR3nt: TGCGCCAGCAGCGCCGCGGGGTCCGAGCAGTACTTC; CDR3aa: CASSAAGSEQYF
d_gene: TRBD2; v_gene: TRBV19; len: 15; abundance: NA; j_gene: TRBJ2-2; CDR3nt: TGTGCCAGTAGTTTGACTAGCGGGAGGGCCGATGAGCTGTTTTTT; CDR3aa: CASSLTSGRADELFF
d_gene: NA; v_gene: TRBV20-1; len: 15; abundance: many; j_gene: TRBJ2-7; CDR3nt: TGCAGTGCTAGAGATCATGTAGCGGAGCTCTACGAGCAGTACTTC; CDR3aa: CSARDHVAELYEQYF
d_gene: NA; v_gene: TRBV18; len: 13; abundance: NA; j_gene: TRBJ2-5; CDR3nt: TGTGCCAGCTCACCTGGGGACCAGGAGACCCAGTACTTC; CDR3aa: CASSPGDQETQYF
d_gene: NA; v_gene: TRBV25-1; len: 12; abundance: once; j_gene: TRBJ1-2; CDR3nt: TGTGCCAGCAGTTTCGAGAACTATGGCTACACCTTC; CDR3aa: CASSFENYGYTF
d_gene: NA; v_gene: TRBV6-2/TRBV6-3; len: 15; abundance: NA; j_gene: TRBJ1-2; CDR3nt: TGTGCCAGCACCTACGGCCACACAGGGACCTATGGCTACACCTTC; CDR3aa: CASTYGHTGTYGYTF
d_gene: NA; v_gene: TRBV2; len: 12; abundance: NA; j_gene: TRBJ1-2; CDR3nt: TGTGCCAGCCAAGAATGGGGGGGTGGCTACACCTTC; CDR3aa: CASQEWGGGYTF
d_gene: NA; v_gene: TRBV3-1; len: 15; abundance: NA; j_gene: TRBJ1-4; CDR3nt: TGTGCCAGCAGCCAGGACCTAGCACCTAATGAAAAACTGTTTTTT; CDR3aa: CASSQDLAPNEKLFF
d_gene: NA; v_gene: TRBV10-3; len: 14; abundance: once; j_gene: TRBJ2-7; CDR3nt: TGTGCCAGCTCGCCGGCCGAAAGGAGCTACGAGCAGTACTTC; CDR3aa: CASSPAERSYEQYF
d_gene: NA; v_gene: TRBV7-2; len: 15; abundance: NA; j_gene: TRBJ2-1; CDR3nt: TGTGCCAGCAGCTTAGCTTCCGGCCGCGCTGGTGAGCAGTTCTTC; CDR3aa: CASSLASGRAGEQFF
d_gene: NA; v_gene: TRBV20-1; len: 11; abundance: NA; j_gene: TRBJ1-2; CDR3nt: TGCAGTGCTAGGACAGGACATGGCTACACCTTC; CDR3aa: CSARTGHGYTF
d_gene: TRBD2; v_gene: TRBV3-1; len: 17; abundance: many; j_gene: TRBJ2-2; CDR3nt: TGTGCCAGCAGCCCCTTAACTAGCGGGAGTCGCGCCGGGGAGCTGTTTTTT; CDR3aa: CASSPLTSGSRAGELFF
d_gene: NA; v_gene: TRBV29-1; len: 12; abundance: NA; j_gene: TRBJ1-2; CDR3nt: TGCAGCGGAGAAAGGGTGGACGATGGCTACACCTTC; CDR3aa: CSGERVDDGYTF
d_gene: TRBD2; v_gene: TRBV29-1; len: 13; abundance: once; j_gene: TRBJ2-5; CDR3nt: TGCAGCGTTGCCAGCGGGAGTGATGAGACCCAGTACTTC; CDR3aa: CSVASGSDETQYF
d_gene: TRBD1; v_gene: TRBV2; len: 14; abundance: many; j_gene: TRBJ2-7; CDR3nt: TGTGCCAGCAGTGAATTGGGACAGGGGTACGAGCAGTACTTC; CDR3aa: CASSELGQGYEQYF
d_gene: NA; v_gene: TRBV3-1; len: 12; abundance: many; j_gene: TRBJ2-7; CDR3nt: TGTGCCAGCAGCCAACTCAACTACGAGCAGTACTTC; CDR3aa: CASSQLNYEQYF
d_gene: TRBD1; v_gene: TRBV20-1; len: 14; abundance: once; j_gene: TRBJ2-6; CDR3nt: TGCAGTGCTAGAGTAGGGACAGGGGTTAACGTCCTGACTTTC; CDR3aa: CSARVGTGVNVLTF
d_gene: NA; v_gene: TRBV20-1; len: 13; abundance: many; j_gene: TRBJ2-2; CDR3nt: TGCAGTGTCGACTCGAAAATCACCGGGGAGCTGTTTTTT; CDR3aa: CSVDSKITGELFF
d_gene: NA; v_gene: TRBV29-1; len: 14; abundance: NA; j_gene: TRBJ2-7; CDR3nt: TGCAGCGCCAAAATACAGGGTTCTAGGTACGAGCAGTACTTC; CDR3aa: CSAKIQGSRYEQYF
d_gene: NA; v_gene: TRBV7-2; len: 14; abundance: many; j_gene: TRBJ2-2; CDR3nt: TGTGCCAGCAGCTGGACCCTGAACACCGGGGAGCTGTTTTTT; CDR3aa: CASSWTLNTGELFF
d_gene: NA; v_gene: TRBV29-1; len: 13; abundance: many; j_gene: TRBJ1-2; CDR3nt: TGCAGCGTTGAGGGCAGTCCGAACTATGGCTACACCTTC; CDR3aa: CSVEGSPNYGYTF
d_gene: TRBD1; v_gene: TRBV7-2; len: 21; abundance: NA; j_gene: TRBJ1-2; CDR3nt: TGTGCCAGCAGCTTATTCGATTGGGGGCCCGAAGAGGGACAGGCAGACTATGGCTACACCTTC; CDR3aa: CASSLFDWGPEEGQADYGYTF
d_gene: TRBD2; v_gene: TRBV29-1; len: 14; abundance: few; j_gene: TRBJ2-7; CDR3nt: TGCAGCGTTCTTACTAGCGGGGATCCCTACGAGCAGTACTTC; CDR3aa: CSVLTSGDPYEQYF
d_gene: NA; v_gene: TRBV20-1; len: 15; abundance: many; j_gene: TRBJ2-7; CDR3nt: TGCAGTGCTCCTGACAGGGTGGGAGGAGGTTACGAGCAGTACTTC; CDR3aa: CSAPDRVGGGYEQYF
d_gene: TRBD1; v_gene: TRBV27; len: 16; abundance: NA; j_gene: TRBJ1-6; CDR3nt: TGTGCCACCTCTCCGGACAGGAGATCCTATAATTCACCCCTCCACTTT; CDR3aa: CATSPDRRSYNSPLHF